Listed below are T cell receptor beta chains from one sample, sequenced in a study of blood T cell repertoires in COVID-19. Some clones are missing from TCRdb's copy, which holds only in-frame ones; the method was immunoSEQ multiplex PCR. Among tens of thousands of clones listed, almost 85% were seen once. Input material: peripheral blood. These receptors all come from a human donor in a cohort sampled during active COVID-19. Each CDR3 is given with its conserved first and last residue. A D gene is named only where the DNA matches it firmly. Not all rows give a size; the values are once, few, many and, for expanded clones, a class.

v_gene: TRBV5-6
j_gene: TRBJ1-1
d_gene: .
abundance: .
CDR3aa: CASSLRQVETEAFF
CDR3nt: TGTGCCAGCAGCTTACGACAGGTAGAAACTGAAGCTTTCTTT

v_gene: TRBV6-5
j_gene: TRBJ2-7
d_gene: TRBD1
abundance: .
CDR3aa: CASRGTGDEQYF
CDR3nt: TGTGCCAGCAGGGGGACAGGGGACGAGCAGTACTTC

v_gene: TRBV5-1
j_gene: TRBJ2-7
d_gene: TRBD2
abundance: .
CDR3aa: CASSLSSGGGQEYF
CDR3nt: TGCGCCAGCAGCTTGTCTAGCGGGGGCGGTCAGGAGTACTTC

v_gene: TRBV11-2
j_gene: TRBJ2-7
d_gene: TRBD1
abundance: .
CDR3aa: CASSLLPGQKIYEQYF
CDR3nt: TGTGCCAGCAGCTTATTGCCGGGACAGAAGATATACGAGCAGTACTTC

v_gene: TRBV6-4
j_gene: TRBJ2-6
d_gene: TRBD1
abundance: few
CDR3aa: CASSPQGAYGANVLTF
CDR3nt: TGTGCCAGCAGTCCACAGGGGGCTTATGGGGCCAACGTCCTGACTTTC

v_gene: TRBV29-1
j_gene: TRBJ1-2
d_gene: TRBD1
abundance: .
CDR3aa: CSVGTGQDSYGYTF
CDR3nt: TGCAGCGTTGGGACGGGACAGGATTCCTATGGCTACACCTTC

v_gene: TRBV5-1
j_gene: TRBJ2-7
d_gene: TRBD2
abundance: .
CDR3aa: CASSLGGTSGGPTFEQYF
CDR3nt: TGCGCCAGCAGCTTGGGAGGGACTAGCGGGGGGCCAACCTTCGAGCAGTACTTC

v_gene: TRBV5-6
j_gene: TRBJ2-1
d_gene: TRBD1
abundance: .
CDR3aa: CASSSPGQGMMVQFF
CDR3nt: TGTGCCAGCAGCTCGCCGGGACAGGGAATGATGGTGCAGTTCTTC

v_gene: TRBV2
j_gene: TRBJ1-1
d_gene: TRBD1
abundance: .
CDR3aa: CASTNRGLGTEAFF
CDR3nt: TGTGCCAGCACGAACAGGGGGCTAGGCACTGAAGCTTTCTTT

v_gene: TRBV6-5
j_gene: TRBJ2-7
d_gene: .
abundance: .
CDR3aa: CASRRTEPPYEQYF
CDR3nt: TGTGCCAGCAGGCGGACAGAACCCCCCTACGAGCAGTACTTC

v_gene: TRBV7-9
j_gene: TRBJ2-5
d_gene: TRBD1
abundance: .
CDR3aa: CASSFGTGVSETQYF
CDR3nt: TGTGCCAGCAGCTTTGGGACAGGGGTTTCAGAGACCCAGTACTTC

v_gene: TRBV5-1
j_gene: TRBJ2-7
d_gene: TRBD1
abundance: .
CDR3aa: CASSSGQGSYEQYF
CDR3nt: TGCGCCAGCAGCTCGGGACAGGGGTCGTACGAGCAGTACTTC

v_gene: TRBV6-5
j_gene: TRBJ2-7
d_gene: .
abundance: .
CDR3aa: CASSYGRGSYEQYF
CDR3nt: TGTGCCAGCAGTTATGGCAGGGGTTCCTACGAGCAGTACTTC

v_gene: TRBV7-2
j_gene: TRBJ2-1
d_gene: TRBD2
abundance: .
CDR3aa: CASTLTSGDYNEQFF
CDR3nt: TGTGCCAGCACCTTGACTAGCGGGGACTACAATGAGCAGTTCTTC

v_gene: TRBV7-7
j_gene: TRBJ2-3
d_gene: .
abundance: .
CDR3aa: CASSLGTFTDTQYF
CDR3nt: TGTGCTAGCAGCTTAGGGACTTTCACAGATACGCAGTATTTT

v_gene: TRBV5-1
j_gene: TRBJ1-2
d_gene: TRBD1
abundance: .
CDR3aa: CASSSTGGHNGYTF
CDR3nt: TGCGCCAGCAGCTCTACAGGGGGTCATAATGGCTACACCTTC

v_gene: TRBV4-2
j_gene: TRBJ1-2
d_gene: TRBD1
abundance: .
CDR3aa: CASSQGNRGYYGYTF
CDR3nt: TGTGCCAGCAGCCAAGGAAACAGGGGGTACTATGGCTACACCTTC

v_gene: TRBV9
j_gene: TRBJ2-7
d_gene: .
abundance: .
CDR3aa: CASSASQGNFVYEQYF
CDR3nt: TGTGCCAGCAGCGCATCACAGGGAAATTTCGTCTACGAGCAGTACTTC

v_gene: TRBV5-1
j_gene: TRBJ1-1
d_gene: TRBD1
abundance: .
CDR3aa: CASREQGARAFF
CDR3nt: TGCGCCAGCAGGGAACAGGGGGCAAGAGCTTTCTTT

v_gene: TRBV7-9
j_gene: TRBJ1-1
d_gene: TRBD1
abundance: once
CDR3aa: CASSPSGGETEAFF
CDR3nt: TGTGCCAGCAGCCCTTCAGGGGGCGAAACTGAAGCTTTCTTT

v_gene: TRBV5-5
j_gene: TRBJ1-2
d_gene: TRBD1
abundance: .
CDR3aa: CASSPMSGGVNGYTF
CDR3nt: TGTGCCAGCAGCCCCATGTCAGGGGGTGTAAATGGCTACACCTTC

v_gene: TRBV5-1
j_gene: TRBJ2-7
d_gene: TRBD1
abundance: few
CDR3aa: CASSVSPGTGKSYEQYF
CDR3nt: TGCGCCAGCAGCGTATCCCCCGGGACAGGGAAGTCCTACGAGCAGTACTTC

v_gene: TRBV6-5
j_gene: TRBJ2-7
d_gene: .
abundance: .
CDR3aa: CASGIDYSGEQYF
CDR3nt: TGTGCCAGCGGTATAGACTATAGCGGCGAGCAGTACTTC

v_gene: TRBV18
j_gene: TRBJ2-7
d_gene: .
abundance: .
CDR3aa: CASSLSYEQYF
CDR3nt: TGTGCCAGCTCTTTGAGCTACGAGCAGTACTTC

v_gene: TRBV5-1
j_gene: TRBJ1-3
d_gene: .
abundance: .
CDR3aa: CASSLAGTASGNTIYF
CDR3nt: TGCGCCAGCAGCTTGGCCGGAACAGCCTCTGGAAACACCATATATTTT

v_gene: TRBV10-3
j_gene: TRBJ2-6
d_gene: TRBD1
abundance: .
CDR3aa: CAISPGQGGAGANVLTF
CDR3nt: TGTGCCATCAGTCCGGGACAGGGGGGCGCTGGGGCCAACGTCCTGACTTTC

v_gene: TRBV5-1
j_gene: TRBJ1-2
d_gene: .
abundance: .
CDR3aa: CASSLLEGSYGYTF
CDR3nt: TGCGCCAGCAGCTTGTTGGAGGGTAGCTATGGCTACACCTTC

v_gene: TRBV2
j_gene: TRBJ2-7
d_gene: .
abundance: .
CDR3aa: CASLPGPNEQYF
CDR3nt: TGTGCCAGTCTTCCAGGGCCCAACGAGCAGTACTTC

v_gene: TRBV18
j_gene: TRBJ2-2
d_gene: .
abundance: .
CDR3aa: CASSRTGGDTGELFF
CDR3nt: TGTGCCAGCTCAAGGACGGGGGGCGACACCGGGGAGCTGTTTTTT

v_gene: TRBV6-5
j_gene: TRBJ2-5
d_gene: .
abundance: once
CDR3aa: CASMLQKQETQYF
CDR3nt: TGTGCCAGCATGTTACAGAAGCAAGAGACCCAGTACTTC

v_gene: TRBV7-2
j_gene: TRBJ2-7
d_gene: .
abundance: .
CDR3aa: CASSSRRGLGGQAYEQYF
CDR3nt: TGTGCCAGCAGCTCCCGTCGGGGGTTGGGGGGGCAGGCCTACGAGCAGTACTTC

v_gene: TRBV3-1/TRBV3-2
j_gene: TRBJ2-7
d_gene: .
abundance: .
CDR3aa: CASSQTRTRTAPYEQYF
CDR3nt: TGTGCCAGCAGCCAGACCCGGACAAGGACAGCGCCCTACGAGCAGTACTTC

v_gene: TRBV5-4
j_gene: TRBJ1-1
d_gene: .
abundance: .
CDR3aa: CASSSGGRRNTEAFF
CDR3nt: TGTGCCAGCAGCTCTGGCGGGAGGAGGAACACTGAAGCTTTCTTT

v_gene: TRBV5-1
j_gene: TRBJ2-4
d_gene: .
abundance: .
CDR3aa: CASSLGSRGESIQYF
CDR3nt: TGCGCCAGCAGCTTGGGATCCAGGGGTGAGAGCATTCAGTACTTC

v_gene: TRBV3-1/TRBV3-2
j_gene: TRBJ1-4
d_gene: TRBD1
abundance: .
CDR3aa: CASSQEFGTELNEKLFF
CDR3nt: TGTGCCAGCAGCCAAGAATTCGGGACAGAATTAAATGAAAAACTGTTTTTT

v_gene: TRBV4-1
j_gene: TRBJ2-3
d_gene: TRBD1
abundance: .
CDR3aa: CASSQGGTVGNTQYF
CDR3nt: TGCGCCAGCAGCCAAGGGGGGACAGTTGGTAATACGCAGTATTTT

v_gene: TRBV5-6
j_gene: TRBJ1-2
d_gene: .
abundance: .
CDR3aa: CASSTISGEGYTF
CDR3nt: TGTGCCAGCAGCACCATCTCTGGGGAGGGCTACACCTTC

v_gene: TRBV5-1
j_gene: TRBJ1-3
d_gene: .
abundance: .
CDR3aa: CASSLDLSSGNTIYF
CDR3nt: TGCGCCAGCAGCTTGGACCTCAGCTCTGGAAACACCATATATTTT

v_gene: TRBV6-6
j_gene: TRBJ2-7
d_gene: .
abundance: once
CDR3aa: CASSYREWEQYF
CDR3nt: TGTGCCAGCAGTTATCGGGAGTGGGAGCAGTACTTC

v_gene: TRBV30
j_gene: TRBJ1-4
d_gene: TRBD1
abundance: .
CDR3aa: CAWSVRQGRGEKLFF
CDR3nt: TGTGCCTGGAGCGTAAGACAGGGCCGGGGTGAAAAACTGTTTTTT

v_gene: TRBV3-1/TRBV3-2
j_gene: TRBJ1-3
d_gene: TRBD1
abundance: many
CDR3aa: CASSLGTGTAVLIYF
CDR3nt: TGTGCCAGCAGTTTAGGAACCGGGACAGCCGTCCTCATATATTTT

v_gene: TRBV19
j_gene: TRBJ2-5
d_gene: TRBD2
abundance: .
CDR3aa: CASSTTTSGRETQYF
CDR3nt: TGTGCCAGTAGTACTACGACTAGCGGGAGAGAGACCCAGTACTTC

v_gene: TRBV7-3
j_gene: TRBJ2-7
d_gene: TRBD2
abundance: .
CDR3aa: CASSRGEKGSSYEQYF
CDR3nt: TGTGCCAGCAGCCGGGGGGAAAAGGGGAGCTCCTACGAGCAGTACTTC

v_gene: TRBV6-1
j_gene: TRBJ1-5
d_gene: TRBD1
abundance: .
CDR3aa: CASSEAPGTGAQPQHF
CDR3nt: TGTGCCAGCAGTGAAGCCCCCGGGACAGGGGCCCAGCCCCAGCATTTT

v_gene: TRBV28
j_gene: TRBJ2-6
d_gene: .
abundance: few
CDR3aa: CASSSPGAIGGSGANVLTF
CDR3nt: TGTGCCAGCAGTTCCCCTGGAGCTATAGGTGGGTCTGGGGCCAACGTCCTGACTTTC

v_gene: TRBV27
j_gene: TRBJ2-7
d_gene: .
abundance: few
CDR3aa: CASSPPRGQSYEQYF
CDR3nt: TGTGCCAGCAGCCCCCCCCGCGGGCAGTCCTACGAGCAGTACTTC

v_gene: TRBV6-5
j_gene: TRBJ1-5
d_gene: .
abundance: .
CDR3aa: CASRRGPNQPQHF
CDR3nt: TGTGCCTCACGCAGGGGCCCTAATCAGCCCCAGCATTTT

v_gene: TRBV5-1
j_gene: TRBJ1-2
d_gene: .
abundance: .
CDR3aa: CASSTGLGGYTF
CDR3nt: TGCGCCAGCAGTACAGGGTTGGGTGGCTACACCTTC

v_gene: TRBV4-1
j_gene: TRBJ1-6
d_gene: TRBD1
abundance: few
CDR3aa: CASSPADRAGSPLHF
CDR3nt: TGCGCCAGCAGCCCCGCCGACAGGGCCGGCTCACCCCTCCACTTT

v_gene: TRBV30
j_gene: TRBJ1-5
d_gene: .
abundance: .
CDR3aa: CAWGSDSSNQPQHF
CDR3nt: TGTGCCTGGGGGTCGGACAGCAGCAATCAGCCCCAGCATTTT